Listed here are 9 T cell receptor beta chains from one sample, sequenced in a study of shared clonotypes between healthy human individuals. The table came from immunoSEQ multiplex PCR; TCRdb's copy has only in-frame clones and leaves some out. The sample contains roughly 120,000 clones, 65% to 75% of which appear only once. What was sequenced was memory CD8+ T cells sorted from blood. As to subset: CD45RO+ cells pooled with CCR7-negative TemRA cells. These receptors originate from a woman in her twenties or thirties in good health.

This clone has only one observation. The rearrangement joins TRBV28 to TRBJ2-7, with 12 bases lining up with TRBD2. V lost 2 bases, J lost 4 bases, and 0 bases stayed unmatched. Germline V lookup: CDR1 MDHEN, CDR2 SYDVKM. The CDR3 extends over 14 amino acids. The CDR3 reads CASSLTSGRYEQYF. In DNA form, the CDR3 reads TGTGCCAGCAGTTTAACTAGCGGGAGGTACGAGCAGTACTTC.

The V and J genes are TRBV25-1 and TRBJ2-1; 7 positions agree with TRBD2. This CDR3 is built from 17 residues. Losses at the gene ends were 3 bases for V and 0 bases for J; bases not matched to a gene: 8. Per the germline V gene, CDR1 is MGHDK and CDR2 is SYGVNS. The CDR3 region has the DNA TGTGCCAGCAGTGACGGGGACTACCAAAGCTCCTACAATGAGCAGTTCTTC. It codes for CASSDGDYQSSYNEQFF.

J is TRBJ2-7 and V is TRBV6-4; perhaps D is TRBD1 or TRBD2 (5 bases each). The V gene's germline CDR1 is MRHNA and CDR2 SNTAGT. V lost 4 bases and J 2 bases, leaving 9 bases between the germline ends. The CDR3 is 13 residues long. The chain's CDR3 is CASSAGTAYEQYF. The CDR3, as DNA: TGTGCCAGCAGTGCCGGGACCGCCTACGAGCAGTACTTC.

As for this clone: The sample has other DNA sequences that encode this CDR3 too. The genes are TRBV2 and TRBJ1-5, with 7 bases that match TRBD1. CDR3 length equals 15 residues. CDR1 and CDR2 (germline): SNHLY, FYNNEI. The V segment lost 3 bases and the J segment 0 bases; nucleotides outside the gene matches: 2. The CDR3 nucleotides read TGTGCCAGCAGTGAGGGGACAGCTAGCAATCAGCCCCAGCATTTT. Its translation is CASSEGTASNQPQHF.

This chain joins TRBV19 and TRBJ1-3; D is possibly TRBD1 (6 bases). Germline CDR1 reads LNHDA; CDR2 reads SQIVND (reference sequence). V lost 5 bases to trimming and J lost 3 bases, with 14 bases between them. This CDR3 contains 15 residues. CDR3 DNA: TGTGCCAGTAGTCCGATACAGGGAAATGGAAACACCATATATTTT. This encodes CASSPIQGNGNTIYF.

The chain carries TRBV10-2 and TRBJ2-7; D gene uncertain. Germline CDR1 WSHSY, CDR2 SAAADI. Trimming removed 10 bases at V and 3 bases at J, with 10 bases between. CDR3 size: 11 residues. CDR3 region: CATASGYEQYF. The CDR3 coding sequence is TGCGCCACAGCGAGTGGCTACGAGCAGTACTTC.

This clone was seen a few times. The J gene is TRBJ2-7, the V gene TRBV10-1; 8 bases align to TRBD2. With V trimmed by 8 bases and J by 5 bases, 8 bases remained unmatched. The V gene's germline CDR1 is WNHNN and CDR2 SYGVQD (reference sequence). The length of the CDR3 is 13 residues. CDR3 protein: CASAGLEGDEQYF. DNA for the CDR3: TGCGCCAGCGCGGGACTAGAAGGTGACGAGCAGTACTTC.

This clone was detected ten times or more. The CDR3 reads CASSLNFGNEQFF. The CDR3 region has the DNA TGTGCCAGCAGTCTAAATTTTGGGAATGAGCAGTTCTTC. The V gene is TRBV27, the J gene TRBJ2-1; no reliable D call. The germline V gene encodes CDR1 MNHEY and CDR2 SMNVEV (reference sequence). The CDR3 sequence is 13 residues long. V was trimmed by 5 bases and J by 7 bases, leaving 12 bases between them.

The chain carries TRBV7-9 and TRBJ1-2; 8 nucleotides line up with TRBD1. Germline CDR1 SEHNR, CDR2 FQNEAQ (reference sequence). Trimming removed 1 base from V and 4 bases from J; junction bases left unmatched: 11. The CDR3 has 17 amino acids. In nucleotides, the CDR3 is TGTGCCAGCAGCTTAGAATACTGGACAGGGAGCATCTATGGCTACACCTTC. It specifies CASSLEYWTGSIYGYTF.